The entry that follows covers one T cell receptor (beta chain) sequence. Its antigen is unknown. One end of the junction varies from germline; a read error may be responsible. These data come from a study of vaccination effects on CD4 cells after COVID-19. Sequencing used immunoSEQ multiplex PCR; TCRdb keeps in-frame clones, though not all of them. Here the sample spans under 70,000 clones, 74% being singletons. This CDR3 has 14 residues. CDR1 and CDR2 (germline): SNHLY, FYNNEI. Cells that had been cultured for less than 13 days were the source of isolated CD4+ T cells. Vaccine administered to participants consisted of two doses of either BNT162b2 or mRNA-1273.

This clonotype originated in a human donor who received a COVID-19 vaccine. The chain carries TRBV2 and TRBJ1-1; TRBD1 matches 9 bases. Sequencing used CD4+ T cells from PBMCs cultured without peptide, obtained after COVID-19 vaccination. The CDR3 spells CASKEGTGNAEAFF. The CDR3 DNA reads TGTGCCAGCAAAGAGGGGACAGGGAACGCTGAAGCTTTCTTT.